These 21 T cell receptor beta chains originate from one sample sequenced in a study of blood T cells in healthy people across ages. Alongside a J-beta primer mix, a sample-barcoded 5' primer served in a second PCR lasting roughly 7 to 11 cycles. MiXCR, applied by TCRdb to the 5' RACE reads, yields one record per CDR3 protein. The sample lists over a million distinct CDR3 sequences; roughly 45% were seen once. Sequenced: blood. The receptors shown here come from a woman aged 55-70 years in good health.

This rearrangement joins TRBV28 to TRBJ2-7; 9 nucleotides match TRBD1. CDR1 and CDR2 from the germline V gene are MDHEN and SYDVKM. This CDR3 has 15 residues. Unmatched junction bases numbered 9, after V lost 7 bases and J lost 2 bases. CDR3 amino acids: CASTHGGQGTYEQYF. CDR3 nucleotides: TGTGCCAGCACCCACGGCGGACAGGGGACCTACGAGCAGTACTTC. Using reference TRBV28 and TRBJ2-7 for the parts outside the CDR3, the full variable domain is DVKVTQSSRYLVKRTGEKVFLECVQDMDHENMFWYRQDPGLGLRLIYFSYDVKMKEKGDIPEGYSVSREKKERFSLILESASTNQTSMYLCASTHGGQGTYEQYFGPGTRLTVT.

This clonotype was counted many times. The rearrangement links TRBV6-1 to TRBJ1-1, with TRBD1 identical over 12 bases. The germline V gene encodes CDR1 MNHNS and CDR2 SASEGT. V shed 7 bases, J shed 4 bases, and the junction held 7 bases outside the gene matches. The CDR3 is made up of 15 amino acids. This CDR3 reads CASTSGTGGGTEAFF. The CDR3 nucleotides are TGTGCCAGCACCTCCGGGACAGGGGGCGGCACTGAAGCTTTCTTT.

The chain employs TRBV15 and TRBJ2-4; 8 bases map to TRBD2. With the DNA end fitting TRBJ2-5 better, the J assignment may be wrong. CDR1 is LNHNV and CDR2 is YYDKDF in the germline V gene (reference sequence). The CDR3 runs to 16 residues. The CDR3 loop reads CATSGTRTPLSETQYF. CDR3 in DNA: TGTGCCACCAGCGGGACTAGGACGCCCTTAAGTGAGACCCAGTACTTC.

The chain uses TRBV4-1 and TRBJ2-1; 14 bases fit TRBD2. Germline assignment: CDR1 MGHRA and CDR2 YSYEKL. Trimming at V came to 3 bases and at J to 7 bases, leaving 11 bases not matched to a gene. There are 18 residues in the CDR3. This chain's CDR3 is CASSQLPGLAGAWNEQFF. The DNA for the CDR3 is TGCGCCAGCAGCCAGCTACCGGGACTAGCGGGAGCATGGAATGAGCAGTTCTTC.

V is TRBV7-8 and J is TRBJ2-1; possibly TRBD1 or TRBD2 for D (6 bases each). The CDR3 runs to 14 residues. The germline V and J ends were trimmed by 5 bases and 7 bases, with 15 bases remaining between them. CDR1 and CDR2 from the germline V gene are SGHVS and FQNEAQ. The CDR3 spells CASSRSPGANEQFF. CDR3 bases: TGTGCCAGCAGCCGATCACCGGGGGCGAATGAGCAGTTCTTC. Using reference TRBV7-8 and TRBJ2-1 for the parts outside the CDR3, the full variable domain is GAGVSQSPRYKVAKRGQDVALRCDPISGHVSLFWYQQALGQGPEFLTYFQNEAQLDKSGLPSDRFFAERPEGSVSTLKIQRTQQEDSAVYLCASSRSPGANEQFFGPGTRLTVL.

This clonotype was found once. The chain links TRBV6-2 or TRBV6-3 to TRBJ1-2; weak D call: TRBD1 (5 bases). V lost 5 bases, J lost 8 bases, and 15 bases lay in between. Germline CDR1 reads MNHEY; CDR2 reads SVGEGT. CDR3 length equals 13 residues. The CDR3 nucleotides are TGTGCCAGCAGTGACGGAGGCAGGGCAGGCTACACCTTC. It codes for CASSDGGRAGYTF.

This chain connects TRBV5-6 to TRBJ2-4; a possible D gene is TRBD1 (6 bases). Germline-derived CDR1 and CDR2 are SGHDT and YYEEEE. The V gene lost 3 bases and the J gene lost 2 bases, with 15 bases spanning the gap. The CDR3 has 16 amino acids. The CDR3: CASSSGGWGPKNIQYF. The CDR3 DNA is TGTGCCAGCAGCTCCGGAGGATGGGGGCCCAAAAACATTCAGTACTTC.

This clonotype was seen just once. This chain connects TRBV27 to TRBJ2-5; D is unclear. Germline CDR1 and CDR2: MNHEY and SMNVEV (reference sequence). CDR3 length: 11 amino acids. Trimming pared 8 bases from V and 11 bases from J, leaving 15 bases between. Here the CDR3 DNA reads TGTGCCAGCGGCCGGGCAACTAAGCAGTACTTC. Residues: CASGRATKQYF.

This clonotype is a singleton in its sample. A read error may explain this, as a much larger clone is one base away. The chain carries TRBV12-3 or TRBV12-4 and TRBJ2-3; 11 nucleotides match TRBD2. V gave up 7 bases and J gave up 4 bases; unmatched junction bases: 10. The CDR3 sequence is 16 residues long. CDR3 in amino acids: CASTSSGRQRADTQYF. The CDR3 nucleotides read TGTGCCAGCACTTCTAGCGGGAGGCAACGCGCAGATACGCAGTATTTT.

This clonotype was observed a handful of times. This chain uses TRBV28 with TRBJ2-4; 9 nucleotides match TRBD1. The DNA end is a closer match to TRBJ2-7, so the J assignment may be wrong. CDR1 MDHEN and CDR2 SYDVKM come from the germline V gene. This CDR3 has 15 amino acids. CDR3 loop: CASSYSGTGIYEQYF. The CDR3 DNA sequence: TGTGCCAGCAGTTATTCCGGGACAGGGATCTACGAGCAGTACTTC.

This clonotype showed up just a few times. The chain carries TRBV5-6 and TRBJ1-2; D gene uncertain. This CDR3 has 16 residues. V lost 0 bases and J 0 bases, leaving 12 bases between the germline ends. CDR1 and CDR2 (germline): SGHDT, YYEEEE. The CDR3 DNA reads as TGTGCCAGCAGCTTGGTAGGCAGAACAGCTAACTATGGCTACACCTTC. Translating it yields CASSLVGRTANYGYTF.

This clonotype showed up just a few times. The gene calls are TRBV12-3 or TRBV12-4 and TRBJ2-3, with 8 bases that match TRBD1. CDR3 size: 15 residues. The ends lost 3 bases at V and 2 bases at J; junction bases unmatched: 4. In DNA form, the CDR3 reads TGTGCCAGCAGTTTTCAGGGGGCGAACACAGATACGCAGTATTTT. It codes for CASSFQGANTDTQYF.

The chain couples TRBV5-1 to TRBJ1-1, with 7 bases matching TRBD1. Looked up from germline, CDR1 is SGHRS and CDR2 is YFSETQ. This CDR3 has 14 amino acids. V lost 1 base and J lost 1; bases outside the gene matches: 1. The CDR3 reads CASSLWTGNTEAFF. The CDR3 region has the DNA TGCGCCAGCAGCTTGTGGACAGGGAACACTGAAGCTTTCTTT.

The rearrangement links TRBV28 to TRBJ2-3, with D tentatively TRBD2 (5 bases). The V end lost 10 bases, the J end lost 10 bases, and 15 bases lay between the germline ends. Germline assignment: CDR1 MDHEN and CDR2 SYDVKM. The CDR3 contains 11 residues. CDR3 residues: CATRGEASQYF. Here the CDR3 DNA reads TGTGCCACCCGGGGTGAGGCTTCGCAGTATTTT.

In regard to this clonotype: A read error may produce the germline difference seen at one junction end. The chain couples TRBV20-1 to TRBJ2-7; 12 bases match TRBD2. The CDR3 has 15 residues. Germline lookup yields CDR1 DFQATT and CDR2 SNEGSKA (reference sequence). DNA of the CDR3: TGCGGTGCTAGAGGCTCGGGACTAGCGGGTAACGAGCAGTACTTC. Translating gives CGARGSGLAGNEQYF.

In its sample, this clonotype was seen a few times. One end of the junction fails to match germline, which may point to a read error. This chain connects TRBV6-5 to TRBJ2-1; 14 bases match TRBD2. The CDR3 runs to 15 residues. Germline V lookup: CDR1 MNHEY, CDR2 SVGAGI. The CDR3 bases are TGTGCCAGCAGTTACGCGCCGGGACTAGCGGGAGAGCCGTTCTTC. As protein: CASSYAPGLAGEPFF.

This chain links TRBV4-1 with TRBJ2-7; 11 nucleotides agree with TRBD2. The V gene end was trimmed by 0 bases and the J gene end by 3 bases; junction bases not matched to a gene: 13. Germline V gene data show CDR1 as MGHRA and CDR2 as YSYEKL. The CDR3 contains 19 residues. The chain's CDR3 is CASSQDQVASGRYRYEQYF. The DNA of the CDR3 is TGCGCCAGCAGCCAAGATCAGGTGGCTAGCGGGAGGTACCGCTACGAGCAGTACTTC.

The chain links TRBV4-1 to TRBJ2-1; D may be TRBD2 (5 bases). Germline V gene data show CDR1 as MGHRA and CDR2 as YSYEKL. V lost 0 bases to trimming and J lost 10 bases, with 7 bases between them. The CDR3 sequence is 12 residues long. CDR3 DNA: TGCGCCAGCAGCCAAGATTCGGGGGAGCAGTTCTTC. This translates into CASSQDSGEQFF.

The rearrangement uses TRBV10-2 and TRBJ1-5; D not resolved. The germline V and J ends were trimmed by 8 bases and 0 bases, with 5 bases remaining between them. In germline, CDR1 is WSHSY, CDR2 SAAADI. CDR3 length: 12 residues. The CDR3 sequence is CASADSNQPQHF. The CDR3 bases are TGCGCCAGCGCGGATAGCAATCAGCCCCAGCATTTT.

The chain recombines TRBV5-1 with TRBJ1-1, with 7 bases fitting TRBD1. V lost 0 bases, J lost 12 bases, and 11 bases stayed unmatched. The CDR3 loop spans 14 amino acids. Germline assignment: CDR1 SGHRS and CDR2 YFSETQ. The CDR3 DNA is TGCGCCAGCAGCTTGGACCAGACAGGGATGCGATCTTTCTTT. This translates into CASSLDQTGMRSFF.

CDR3 in amino acids: CATSDLPGAQYF. CDR3 nucleotides: TGTGCCACCAGTGATTTACCCGGTGCGCAGTACTTC. The rearrangement uses TRBV24-1 and TRBJ2-5; D remains unclear. Per germline, CDR1 KGHDR and CDR2 SFDVKD. The CDR3 runs 12 residues. V lost 1 base to trimming and J lost 11 bases, with 10 bases between them.